This TCR beta chain was recorded in a study of T-cell reconstitution after alpha-beta-depleted transplantation in children. Study results and caveats: Alpha-beta T cells present about two months after transplant were reported to originate from several hundred expanded graft clones.

The CDR3 loop spans 17 amino acids. CDR1 and CDR2 from the germline V gene are SGHTA and FQGTGA. V trimming: 5 bases; J trimming: 4 bases; junction bases outside the gene matches: 10. This clonotype showed up many times. Its antigen is not known. Unique molecular identifiers were incorporated when the TCRbeta library was constructed. TCRdb re-called the PCR reads with MiXCR, one entry per CDR3 protein. This sample has about 300,000 distinct CDR3 sequences, with around 10% found just once. The receptor's source is a boy younger than two with acute myeloid leukemia, due to receive a stem cell transplant. The J gene is TRBJ2-1, the V gene TRBV7-3; 11 bases agree with TRBD2. Sequences were derived from PBMCs, sampled before TCRalphabeta/CD19-depleted stem cell transplant. For the CDR3, the DNA is TGTGCCAGCAGCCCATGGGCTAGCGGGGGGAAATACAATGAGCAGTTCTTC. Translated: CASSPWASGGKYNEQFF.